This T cell receptor (beta chain) was found in a study of cytomegalovirus exposure and HLA in healthy donors. The length of the CDR3 is 16 residues. Germline CDR1 MNHEY, CDR2 SMNVEV (reference sequence). V was shortened by 2 bases and J by 3 bases, with 13 bases between the two germline ends. PCR employed 60 Vbeta and 13 Jbeta primers. The data were produced by immunoSEQ multiplex PCR, yet TCRdb's version contains in-frame clones alone and is incomplete. The table includes about 190,000 clones, roughly 74% detected once. This sequence originates from a woman aged 30 to 39 in good health and CMV-seropositive. Sequenced: PBMCs. V and J are TRBV27 and TRBJ1-4; D unclear. This CDR3 is CASSLVPRQPNEKLFF. The CDR3 DNA follows: TGTGCCAGCAGTTTAGTCCCCAGGCAACCTAATGAAAAACTGTTTTTT.